Below, 10 T cell receptor beta chains from the same sample are listed, as sequenced in a study of blood T cells in healthy people across ages. A second 7 to 11 cycle PCR used barcoded and J-beta primers. Each CDR3 protein is one row after TCRdb ran MiXCR on the 5' RACE reads. The sample includes about a million distinct CDR3 sequences, more than 30% of them seen just once. Sequencing was performed on blood. The source of these receptors is a man in his late teens or twenties in good health.

This clonotype was seen more than once but under ten times. The V call is TRBV6-5, the J call TRBJ2-3; unclear D gene. Trimming took 0 bases from V and 6 from J, leaving 13 bases between them. The CDR3 is 15 amino acids. CDR1 and CDR2 from the germline V gene are MNHEY and SVGAGI. The CDR3 coding sequence is TGTGCCAGCAGTTACTCCTTAGAACCAGCGGATACGCAGTATTTT. The encoded protein is CASSYSLEPADTQYF.

This clonotype was seen only a few times. The chain is built from TRBV7-3 and TRBJ2-7, with D possibly being TRBD2 (5 bases). The DNA matches TRBJ2-5 better at its end, which makes the J call doubtful. Germline assignment: CDR1 SGHTA and CDR2 FQGTGA. CDR3 size: 14 residues. The DNA of the CDR3 is TGTGCCAGCAGCTTAAACGGGGTTGGAGAGACCCAGTACTTC. Translated, it gives CASSLNGVGETQYF.

The CDR3 DNA follows: TGTGCCAGCAGCCTAGAATATGGGACAGGGAAGTTGAGCTCCTACGAGCAGTACTTC. Amino acids: CASSLEYGTGKLSSYEQYF. This chain joins TRBV7-9 and TRBJ2-7; 9 bases line up with TRBD1. The CDR3 is 19 amino acids. V gave up 5 bases and J gave up 0 bases; unmatched junction bases: 17. From germline, CDR1 is SEHNR and CDR2 FQNEAQ (reference sequence).

A few counts support this clonotype. This chain links TRBV20-1 with TRBJ2-5; possible D gene TRBD2, 5 bases. The germline CDR1 and CDR2 sequences are DFQATT and SNEGSKA (reference sequence). The CDR3 has 14 residues. Trimming cost V 6 bases and J 1 base, with 15 bases left between them. The CDR3 coding sequence is TGCAGTGCGAGACGGCTTGCGGGCCAAGAGACCCAGTACTTC. Encoded protein: CSARRLAGQETQYF.

The rearrangement links TRBV20-1 to TRBJ2-7, with D perhaps TRBD2 (5 bases). Trimming shortened V by 6 bases and J by 2 bases, and 8 bases separated the two germline ends. The CDR3 runs to 11 residues. Germline-derived CDR1 and CDR2 are DFQATT and SNEGSKA (reference sequence). The CDR3 spells CSAPGTYEQYF. The CDR3, as DNA: TGCAGTGCCCCCGGGACCTACGAGCAGTACTTC.

The genes are TRBV5-1 and TRBJ2-1; 8 bases match TRBD1. The CDR3 is 13 residues long. Germline V gives CDR1 SGHRS, CDR2 YFSETQ. The junction had 8 bases not matched to a gene; V was cut back by 9 bases and J by 6 bases. CDR3 in amino acids: CATNDRGSNEQFF. In nucleotides, the CDR3 is TGCGCCACCAACGACAGGGGATCCAATGAGCAGTTCTTC.

The genes are TRBV4-1 and TRBJ2-1; weak D call: TRBD2 (6 bases). CDR1 and CDR2 from the germline V gene are MGHRA and YSYEKL. This CDR3 spans 14 amino acids. V lost 0 bases and J 6 bases, leaving 9 bases between the germline ends. This CDR3 reads CASSQDGGRNEQFF. The CDR3 DNA reads TGCGCCAGCAGCCAAGATGGAGGGCGCAATGAGCAGTTCTTC.

CDR3 bases: TGTGCCAGCAGCCAAGAAAGGACAGGGGGATCACCCCTCCACTTT. This encodes CASSQERTGGSPLHF. This sequence joins TRBV4-2 and TRBJ1-6; 10 positions match TRBD1. Germline V gene data show CDR1 as LGHNA and CDR2 as YNFKEQ. Trimming at V came to 0 bases and at J to 10 bases, leaving 3 bases not matched to a gene. This CDR3 comprises 15 residues.

In regard to this clonotype: A read error may account for a junction end that differs from germline. This chain joins TRBV5-1 and TRBJ1-6, with no clear D. This CDR3 is built from 18 residues. Germline V lookup: CDR1 SGHRS, CDR2 YFSETQ. CDR3 sequence (DNA): TGCGCCAGCAGCTTAGACCCGACGGGGAGCGATTATGGCTCACCCCCCCACTTT. Translated: CASSLDPTGSDYGSPPHF.

The chain couples TRBV6-6 to TRBJ2-3, with 13 bases aligning to TRBD2. This CDR3 region has 15 residues. Per germline, CDR1 MNHNY and CDR2 SVGAGI (reference sequence). Trimming removed 4 bases from V and 5 bases from J; junction bases left unmatched: 3. This CDR3 is CASSSGTSGVDTQYF. The CDR3 bases are TGTGCCAGCAGTTCCGGGACTAGCGGGGTAGATACGCAGTATTTT.